Following are 24 T cell receptor beta chains from one sample sequenced in a study of response to subunit inactivated influenza vaccine. TCRdb re-analysed the RT-PCR reads in MiXCR, keeping a single row per CDR3 protein. The repertoire has about 780,000 distinct CDR3 sequences, roughly 20% of them found once; the top ten carry approximately 11%. Here the sequenced sample was PBMCs from blood, taken roughly 5 days after vaccination. Every receptor here comes from a man in his fifties or sixties who received an inactivated influenza vaccine.

The V and J genes are TRBV3-1 and TRBJ2-1; 7 bases are shared with TRBD1. Germline lookup yields CDR1 LGHDT and CDR2 YNNKEL (reference sequence). This CDR3 contains 13 residues. V lost 2 bases, J lost 8 bases, and 3 bases stayed unmatched. The CDR3 coding sequence is TGTGCCAGCAGCCAAACAGGGGTTCATGAGCAGTTCTTC. Protein product: CASSQTGVHEQFF.

This clonotype was found many times. The chain has TRBV20-1 and TRBJ2-4; D might be TRBD2 (5 bases). Trimming shortened V by 0 bases and J by 0 bases, and 18 bases separated the two germline ends. The CDR3 loop spans 18 amino acids. Germline values: CDR1 DFQATT, CDR2 SNEGSKA (reference sequence). CDR3 DNA: TGCAGTGCTAGAGATCGTTTAACGGTCGGAGGAGCCAAAAACATTCAGTACTTC. This encodes CSARDRLTVGGAKNIQYF.

The V call is TRBV6-1, the J call TRBJ2-7; 8 bases line up with TRBD1. The CDR3 has 14 amino acids. Germline CDR1 reads MNHNS; CDR2 reads SASEGT. The V segment lost 3 bases and the J segment 4 bases; nucleotides outside the gene matches: 5. CDR3 coding DNA: TGTGCCAGCAGTGACGTGGACAGGGAGTACGAGCAGTACTTC. Translation gives CASSDVDREYEQYF.

This clonotype was picked up a small number of times. V and J are TRBV7-2 and TRBJ1-3; no firm D call. The V end was cut by 4 bases, the J end by 2 bases, with 12 bases between. The length of the CDR3 is 15 residues. The germline CDR1 and CDR2 sequences are SGHTA and FQGNSA. The CDR3 DNA reads as TGTGCCAGCAGCTACGACAAGACCGCTGGAAACACCATATATTTT. Translating gives CASSYDKTAGNTIYF.

The chain uses TRBV20-1 and TRBJ2-7; 10 nucleotides line up with TRBD2. J lost 5 bases, V lost 4 bases, and 8 bases had no gene match. Germline V gives CDR1 DFQATT, CDR2 SNEGSKA (reference sequence). This CDR3 has 14 amino acids. The CDR3 loop reads CSAKISGRFDEQYF. CDR3 sequence (DNA): TGCAGTGCTAAGATTAGCGGGAGGTTTGACGAGCAGTACTTC.

This clonotype occurred many times. The gene calls are TRBV12-3 or TRBV12-4 and TRBJ2-1, with D unresolved. CDR3 length: 13 amino acids. The V end lost 3 bases, the J end lost 3 bases, and 6 bases lay between the germline ends. CDR3 sequence: CASSFLDYNEQFF. The CDR3 bases are TGTGCCAGCAGTTTCCTGGACTACAATGAGCAGTTCTTC.

This clonotype has a handful of counts. The chain uses TRBV4-2 and TRBJ2-2; 8 bases agree with TRBD1. J was trimmed by 6 bases and V by 1 base; bases with no gene match: 7. The CDR3 is 16 residues long. In germline, CDR1 is LGHNA, CDR2 YNFKEQ. In DNA, the CDR3 is TGTGCCAGCAGCCAAGCGACAGGGGAAAACTCCGGGGAGCTGTTTTTT. Protein product: CASSQATGENSGELFF.

The CDR3 coding sequence is TGTGCCAGTAGCCGAGGCGCCACCGGGGAGCTGTTTTTT. This gives the protein CASSRGATGELFF. The chain links TRBV19 to TRBJ2-2; D call uncertain. CDR1 is LNHDA and CDR2 is SQIVND in the germline V gene (reference sequence). V shed 6 bases and J shed 4 bases, with 9 bases lying between them. There are 13 residues in the CDR3.

This clonotype was seen at least ten times. V and J are TRBV5-1 and TRBJ2-3; D is unresolved. Germline-derived CDR1 and CDR2 are SGHRS and YFSETQ. The CDR3 totals 13 residues. Trimming shortened V by 1 base and J by 4 bases, and 7 bases separated the two germline ends. The CDR3 is CASSLYSADTQYF. Here the CDR3 DNA reads TGCGCCAGCAGCTTGTACAGTGCAGATACGCAGTATTTT.

The V gene is TRBV18, the J gene TRBJ2-1; TRBD2 is a possible D gene (6 bases). Germline assignment: CDR1 KGHSH and CDR2 LQKENI. There are 16 residues in the CDR3. With 6 bases removed from V and 6 bases from J, the gap between germline ends came to 21 bases. The CDR3 region is CASSDSAAGMSNEQFF. For the CDR3, the DNA is TGTGCCAGCTCGGATTCCGCGGCGGGAATGAGCAATGAGCAGTTCTTC. Drawing the rest from reference TRBV18 and TRBJ2-1, the complete variable domain is NAGVMQNPRHLVRRRGQEARLRCSPMKGHSHVYWYRQLPEEGLKFMVYLQKENIIDESGMPKERFSAEFPKEGPSILRIQQVVRGDSAAYFCASSDSAAGMSNEQFFGPGTRLTVL.

This clonotype was found many times. This chain joins TRBV20-1 and TRBJ2-1; D possibly corresponds to TRBD2 (6 bases). Trimming took 0 bases from V and 3 from J, leaving 12 bases between them. The CDR3 runs to 15 residues. CDR1 is DFQATT, CDR2 SNEGSKA, per germline (reference sequence). The CDR3 DNA reads TGCAGTGCTAGAGATCCGGGACTGCGCTACAATGAGCAGTTCTTC. This translates into CSARDPGLRYNEQFF.

This clonotype was found a few times. V usage is TRBV12-3 or TRBV12-4 and J usage is TRBJ2-7; D gene ambiguous. V lost 6 bases and J lost 13, with 16 bases in between. The CDR3 spans 11 residues. The CDR3 spells CASSLLDGIYF. CDR3 bases: TGTGCCAGCAGCCTTTTGGACGGTATCTACTTC.

The chain uses TRBV28 and TRBJ1-6; TRBD1 might be the D (6 bases). The CDR3 contains 14 residues. Germline values: CDR1 MDHEN, CDR2 SYDVKM. V was trimmed by 5 bases and J by 4 bases, leaving 9 bases between them. Written as DNA, the CDR3 is TGTGCCAGCAGTAAAACAGGGTATAATTCACCCCTCCACTTT. Translating it yields CASSKTGYNSPLHF. The full variable domain, with the rest looked up from reference TRBV28 and TRBJ1-6, is DVKVTQSSRYLVKRTGEKVFLECVQDMDHENMFWYRQDPGLGLRLIYFSYDVKMKEKGDIPEGYSVSREKKERFSLILESASTNQTSMYLCASSKTGYNSPLHFGNGTRLTVT.

This clonotype came up a few times. The V call is TRBV20-1, the J call TRBJ2-7; D unresolved. V was pared by 0 bases and J by 5 bases, with 17 bases between. CDR1 is DFQATT, CDR2 SNEGSKA, per germline (reference sequence). The CDR3 has 15 residues. For the CDR3, the DNA is TGCAGTGCTAGAGATCCGAGTGGCCCTGGGGACGAGCAGTACTTC. This sequence encodes CSARDPSGPGDEQYF.

The rearrangement uses TRBV20-1 and TRBJ2-7; 7 positions agree with TRBD1. This CDR3 spans 13 amino acids. The germline gives CDR1 DFQATT, CDR2 SNEGSKA (reference sequence). J was trimmed by 5 bases and V by 4 bases; bases with no gene match: 8. CDR3 sequence reads: CSATGDRAHEQYF. The CDR3 DNA is TGCAGTGCTACCGGGGACAGAGCGCACGAGCAGTACTTC.

The CDR3 nucleotides read TGTGCCAGCAGAGAGAAGCGGGGTAACACCGGGGAGCTGTTTTTT. Encoded protein: CASREKRGNTGELFF. This rearrangement joins TRBV6-1 to TRBJ2-2, with TRBD2 matching 7 bases. J was trimmed by 2 bases and V by 6 bases; bases with no gene match: 6. Looked up from germline, CDR1 is MNHNS and CDR2 is SASEGT. This CDR3 spans 15 amino acids.

As to this clonotype: At one boundary the junction diverges from the germline segment, which might be a read error. This chain links TRBV12-3 or TRBV12-4 with TRBJ1-1; unclear D gene. The CDR3 has 13 amino acids. The CDR3 protein is CASSFAENTEVFF. In DNA, the CDR3 is TGTGCCAGCAGTTTCGCAGAGAACACTGAAGTTTTCTTT.

The chain employs TRBV6-7 and TRBJ1-5; TRBD1 agrees at 10 bases. TRBV6-7 is placed among ORFs of uncertain function. V lost 5 bases and J lost 6; bases outside the gene matches: 16. The CDR3 sequence is 18 residues long. CDR3 coding DNA: TGTGCCAGCAGTCCTACCCATCCCGGGACAGGGGACTTTCAGCCCCAGCATTTT. Protein product: CASSPTHPGTGDFQPQHF.

The sample holds a few counts of this clonotype. The CDR3 here is CASSPNPGTSYNEQFF. As DNA, the CDR3 is TGTGCCAGCAGCCCCAATCCGGGAACCTCCTACAATGAGCAGTTCTTC. The chain couples TRBV7-2 to TRBJ2-1; a possible D gene is TRBD2 (5 bases). The CDR3 spans 16 residues. Germline V lookup: CDR1 SGHTA, CDR2 FQGNSA. V shed 5 bases and J shed 0 bases, with 14 bases lying between them. Combining the CDR3 with reference TRBV7-2 and TRBJ2-1 gives the whole variable domain GAGVSQSPSNKVTEKGKDVELRCDPISGHTALYWYRQSLGQGLEFLIYFQGNSAPDKSGLPSDRFSAERTGGSVSTLTIQRTQQEDSAVYLCASSPNPGTSYNEQFFGPGTRLTVL.

This chain uses TRBV29-1 with TRBJ2-2; D call uncertain. Trimming removed 3 bases from V and 3 bases from J, with 14 bases in between. The CDR3 totals 15 residues. Germline CDR1 and CDR2: SQVTM and ANQGSEA. In nucleotides, the CDR3 is TGCAGCGTTGAGCCCCGGTCCCCTTACACCGGGGAGCTGTTTTTT. It is translated as CSVEPRSPYTGELFF.

This clonotype was counted ten times or more. V usage is TRBV12-3 or TRBV12-4 and J usage is TRBJ2-2, with 8 bases lining up with TRBD2. The CDR3 totals 14 residues. The J segment lost 3 bases and the V segment lost 7 bases, leaving 4 bases of the junction unmatched. The CDR3 sequence: CASTPGGDTGELFF. The CDR3 bases are TGTGCCAGCACCCCCGGGGGGGACACCGGGGAGCTGTTTTTT.

This clonotype was recorded many times. The gene calls are TRBV6-5 and TRBJ2-7, with TRBD1 identical over 7 bases. Germline CDR1 is MNHEY and CDR2 is SVGAGI. The CDR3 contains 18 residues. The V and J ends lost 2 bases and 2 bases, in that order; junction bases with no gene match: 15. The CDR3: CASSYVASGDSFPYEQYF. In DNA form, the CDR3 reads TGTGCCAGCAGTTACGTAGCCTCCGGGGACAGTTTCCCCTACGAGCAGTACTTC.

This clonotype has a handful of counts. The junction differs from germline at one of its ends, possibly a read error. The chain combines TRBV15 with TRBJ2-5; no reliable D call. CDR1 is LNHNV, CDR2 YYDKDF, per germline (reference sequence). This CDR3 comprises 12 residues. The CDR3, as DNA: TGTGCCACCGCGACCCAGCAAGAGACCCAGTATTTC. This gives the protein CATATQQETQYF.

The rearrangement links TRBV20-1 to TRBJ2-7; D is unclear. Germline values: CDR1 DFQATT, CDR2 SNEGSKA (reference sequence). The ends were cut back, 2 bases at V and 3 bases at J, with 11 bases in the middle. This CDR3 spans 13 amino acids. This CDR3 is CSARSSDGYEQYF. CDR3 nucleotides: TGCAGTGCTAGATCTTCGGACGGCTACGAGCAGTACTTC.